The present T cell receptor beta chain was sequenced within a study of blood T cell repertoires in COVID-19. The data were produced by immunoSEQ multiplex PCR, yet TCRdb's version contains in-frame clones alone and is incomplete. Found here are around 200,000 clones, roughly 80% of them singletons; the top ten hold 3.2%. Enrolled through a virtual design, the participants were between 18 and 89 years of age and came from some 25 US areas. Two negative PCRs, clearance, or symptom resolution had been documented for recovered Cohort 3 donors. Trimming removed 0 bases from V and 4 bases from J; junction bases left unmatched: 9. CDR3 length equals 18 residues. In germline, CDR1 is ENHRY, CDR2 SYGVKD.

The V call is TRBV10-3, the J call TRBJ1-3; TRBD1 matches 10 bases. The sequence derives from a woman in her thirties who had recovered from COVID-19. Sequenced: PBMCs or T cells enriched from blood (not recorded which). CDR3 sequence (DNA): TGTGCCATCAGTGAGTCCCCCCCGACAGGGGGCATGGGAAACACCATATATTTT. Translated: CAISESPPTGGMGNTIYF.